The text below deals with one T cell receptor (beta chain). The antigen is not known. This record belongs to a study of PD-L1 blockade in urothelial cancer. Study context: Blood yielded a median of approximately 150,000 T cells per sample. Study observations and caveats: Patients with durable benefit had greater blood expansion of tumor-associated TCR clones 3 weeks into treatment.

Here immunoSEQ multiplex PCR was the method, and the copy in TCRdb shows in-frame clones only, minus some. The sample includes 50,000 to 55,000 clones, about 82% of them seen just once. The CDR3 is 16 amino acids. V trimming: 4 bases; J trimming: 4 bases; junction bases outside the gene matches: 8. The germline V gene encodes CDR1 SGHTA and CDR2 FQGNSA. Time point specified: pretreatment peripheral blood. The TCR originated in a man between 60 and 70 years old with urothelial cancer. The chain recombines TRBV7-2 with TRBJ1-3, with 9 bases fitting TRBD1. This material consisted of PBMCs, taken around atezolizumab (anti-PD-L1) treatment. CDR3 sequence: CASSSYRGPSGNTIYF. The CDR3 DNA follows: TGTGCCAGCAGCTCCTACAGGGGGCCATCCGGAAACACCATATATTTT.